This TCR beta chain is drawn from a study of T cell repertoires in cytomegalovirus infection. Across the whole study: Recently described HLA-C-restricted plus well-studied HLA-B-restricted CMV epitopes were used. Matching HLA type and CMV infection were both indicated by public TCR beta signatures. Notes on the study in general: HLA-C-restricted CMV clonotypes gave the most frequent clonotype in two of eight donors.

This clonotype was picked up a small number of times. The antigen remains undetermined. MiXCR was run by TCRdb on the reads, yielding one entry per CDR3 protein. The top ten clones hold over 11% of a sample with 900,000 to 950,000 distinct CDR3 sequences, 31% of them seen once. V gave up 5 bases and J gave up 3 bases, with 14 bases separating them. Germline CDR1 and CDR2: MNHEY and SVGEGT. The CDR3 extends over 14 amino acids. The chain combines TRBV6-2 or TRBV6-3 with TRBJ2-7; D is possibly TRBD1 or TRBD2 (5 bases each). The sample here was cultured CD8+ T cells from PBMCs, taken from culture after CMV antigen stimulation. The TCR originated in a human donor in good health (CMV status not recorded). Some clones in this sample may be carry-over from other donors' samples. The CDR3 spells CASSHGTASYEQYV. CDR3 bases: TGTGCCAGCAGTCACGGGACCGCAAGCTACGAGCAGTACGTC.